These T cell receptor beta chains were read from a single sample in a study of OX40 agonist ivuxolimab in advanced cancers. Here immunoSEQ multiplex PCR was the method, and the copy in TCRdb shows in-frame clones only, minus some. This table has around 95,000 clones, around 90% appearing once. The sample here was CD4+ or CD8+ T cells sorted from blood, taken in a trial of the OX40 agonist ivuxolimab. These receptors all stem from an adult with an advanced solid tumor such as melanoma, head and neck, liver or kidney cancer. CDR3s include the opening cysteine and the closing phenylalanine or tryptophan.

CASSSGDRVSGYGYTF,TRBJ1-2,TRBV13,16
CASSQVGRGRWETQYF,TRBJ2-5,TRBV4-1,16
CATSNSWGGGFAMGETQYF,TRBJ2-5,TRBV15,19
CASSIGTGGITGELFF,TRBJ2-2,TRBV5-1,16
CATSRMTSGGRDTQYF,TRBJ2-3,TRBV15,16
CASSYSREGTEQFF,TRBJ2-1,TRBV6-6,14
CASSFQPSGNTIYF,TRBJ1-3,TRBV5-1,14
CASSLDRDTGELFF,TRBJ2-2,TRBV11-1,14
CASRLGQRNTEAFF,TRBJ1-1,TRBV5-1,14
CASSSGQQTEAFF,TRBJ1-1,TRBV5-1,13
CASSPTGTLNYGYTF,TRBJ1-2,TRBV14,15
CAWSSRVNTEAFF,TRBJ1-1,TRBV30,13
CASSRLPGGARYTF,TRBJ1-2,TRBV28,14
CASSPSGRSSGTQYF,TRBJ2-3,TRBV27,15
CASSPFGGGINQPQHF,TRBJ1-5,TRBV18,16
CASSGYRTSGTDTQYF,TRBJ2-3,TRBV2,16
CASSLTGATGELFF,TRBJ2-2,TRBV11-3,14
CASRTLPRRGRGKDTQYF,TRBJ2-3,TRBV11-2,18
CASRTANNEQFF,TRBJ2-1,TRBV5-1,12
CASSLDRGVNEKLFF,TRBJ1-4,TRBV5-1,15
CASSDRAGTDTQYF,TRBJ2-3,TRBV19,14
CASSPGQRRSYEQYF,TRBJ2-7,TRBV18,15
CASSQYFSSGYTYEQYF,TRBJ2-7,TRBV4-2,17
CASYTGTGETQYF,TRBJ2-5,TRBV2,13
CASSQEETDTQYF,TRBJ2-3,TRBV4-1,13
CASSSQRAGELFF,TRBJ2-2,TRBV11-2,13
CASSLAFGGQLDNSPLHF,TRBJ1-6,TRBV7-9,18
CASRRTGELGYTF,TRBJ1-2,TRBV28,13
CASSQDFTFDGSNQPQHF,TRBJ1-5,TRBV4-1,18
CASSEWRRDQPQHF,TRBJ1-5,TRBV2,14
CAGRSGWRAFF,TRBJ1-1,TRBV19,11
CASSFGLALNNEQFF,TRBJ2-1,TRBV5-1,15